The 10 T cell receptor beta chains in this list originate from one sample, sequenced in a study of blood T cell repertoires in COVID-19. Using immunoSEQ multiplex PCR, the repertoire was profiled, and TCRdb retains in-frame clones only, with some absent. Of roughly 310,000 clones listed, roughly 90% were seen once; the top ten hold more than 3%. The source material was peripheral blood. The receptors come from a woman in her fifties or sixties with active or convalescent COVID-19.

V gene TRBV27 combines with J gene TRBJ1-6, with 8 positions matching TRBD1. J gave up 9 bases and V 7 bases, and 5 bases lay outside the gene matches. Germline V lookup: CDR1 MNHEY, CDR2 SMNVEV (reference sequence). The CDR3 totals 13 residues. The CDR3 is CASTDRASSPLHF. For the CDR3, the DNA is TGTGCCAGCACGGACAGGGCAAGTTCACCCCTCCACTTT.

V is TRBV9 and J is TRBJ2-5; 11 bases match TRBD1. J was trimmed by 3 bases and V by 6 bases; bases with no gene match: 4. CDR1 is SGDLS and CDR2 is YYNGEE in the germline V gene. This CDR3 comprises 14 residues. The CDR3: CASTPGQGEETQYF. CDR3 DNA sequence: TGTGCCAGCACGCCGGGACAGGGGGAAGAGACCCAGTACTTC.

The chain uses TRBV28 and TRBJ1-4, with D unresolved. The V end lost 6 bases, the J end lost 5 bases, and 4 bases lay between the germline ends. The CDR3 is 11 residues long. Germline loops: CDR1 MDHEN, CDR2 SYDVKM. CDR3 coding DNA: TGTGCCAGCAGCCCGAATGAAAAACTGTTTTTT. Translation gives CASSPNEKLFF.

About this clone itself: At one end, the junction sequence differs from germline, possibly due to a read error. The chain's CDR3 is CASSLTGTTNEKLFF. DNA for the CDR3: TGCGCCAGCAGCTTGACCGGGACAACGAATGAAAAACTGTTTTTT. This chain connects TRBV5-1 to TRBJ1-4, with D possibly matching TRBD1 (6 bases). There are 15 residues in the CDR3. Germline CDR1 SGHRS, CDR2 YFSETQ. The full variable domain, its missing parts supplied by reference TRBV5-1 and TRBJ1-4, is KAGVTQTPRYLIKTRGQQVTLSCSPISGHRSVSWYQQTPGQGLQFLFEYFSETQRNKGNFPGRFSGRQFSNSRSEMNVSTLELGDSALYLCASSLTGTTNEKLFFGSGTQLSVL.

This clone has just a few counts. V is TRBV20-1 and J is TRBJ1-1; D uncertain. The V end lost 3 bases, the J end lost 3 bases, and 11 bases lay between the germline ends. This CDR3 contains 13 residues. CDR1 is DFQATT and CDR2 is SNEGSKA in the germline V gene (reference sequence). The CDR3 bases are TGCAGTGCTAGTAGGCACCAGGACACTGAAGCTTTCTTT. It specifies CSASRHQDTEAFF.

This chain links TRBV25-1 with TRBJ1-2, with no clear D. This CDR3 comprises 13 residues. V dropped 2 bases and J dropped 3 bases, with 7 bases sitting between them. From germline, CDR1 is MGHDK and CDR2 SYGVNS. Written as DNA, the CDR3 is TGTGCCAGCAGTGAAAGTGCGGACTATGGCTACACCTTC. It translates to CASSESADYGYTF.

The count of this clone is one. The V call is TRBV9, the J call TRBJ2-5; a possible D gene is TRBD1 (5 bases). Looked up from germline, CDR1 is SGDLS and CDR2 is YYNGEE. Trimming left V 0 bases short and J 1 base short, with 13 bases between. The CDR3 runs 16 residues. CDR3 nucleotide sequence: TGTGCCAGCAGCGTAGCTACCAGGGCGGCCCAAGAGACCCAGTACTTC. It is translated as CASSVATRAAQETQYF.

The genes are TRBV27 and TRBJ2-2, with 7 bases matching TRBD1. The CDR3 length is 18 residues. CDR1 is MNHEY, CDR2 SMNVEV, per germline (reference sequence). Losses at the gene ends were 3 bases for V and 1 base for J; bases not matched to a gene: 11. CDR3 coding DNA: TGTGCCAGCAGTTTCCGGACAGGCCCCAATGGGAACACCGGGGAGCTGTTTTTT. Amino acid sequence: CASSFRTGPNGNTGELFF.

V is TRBV28 and J is TRBJ1-5, with 10 positions matching TRBD1. This CDR3 is built from 15 residues. The V and J ends lost 4 bases and 9 bases, in that order; junction bases with no gene match: 9. Germline V gene lookup returns CDR1 MDHEN and CDR2 SYDVKM. The CDR3 region is CASSSKRDRGPPQHF. As DNA, the CDR3 is TGTGCCAGCAGTTCCAAACGGGACAGGGGACCGCCCCAGCATTTT. Combining the CDR3 with reference TRBV28 and TRBJ1-5 gives the whole variable domain DVKVTQSSRYLVKRTGEKVFLECVQDMDHENMFWYRQDPGLGLRLIYFSYDVKMKEKGDIPEGYSVSREKKERFSLILESASTNQTSMYLCASSSKRDRGPPQHFGDGTRLSIL.

This clone was seen just once. The chain joins TRBV6-5 to TRBJ1-5, with no clear D. Germline V gives CDR1 MNHEY, CDR2 SVGAGI. V shed 8 bases and J shed 1 base, with 6 bases lying between them. The CDR3 totals 12 residues. CDR3 sequence: CASHLSNQPQHF. CDR3 nucleotides: TGTGCCAGCCACTTAAGCAATCAGCCCCAGCATTTT.